Following are 21 T cell receptor beta chains from one sample sequenced in a study of blood T cell repertoires in COVID-19. Only in-frame clones appear in the TCRdb table, and some are missing; sequencing was by immunoSEQ multiplex PCR. The data hold tens of thousands of clones, with around 90% observed a single time. Sequencing was performed on peripheral blood. Receptors were obtained from a woman of 80 years or more with active or convalescent COVID-19.

The rearrangement links TRBV18 to TRBJ1-2; 7 nucleotides agree with TRBD1. Germline V gene lookup returns CDR1 KGHSH and CDR2 LQKENI. The CDR3 runs to 16 residues. V lost 7 bases and J lost 3; bases outside the gene matches: 14. CDR3: CASFYTSRQGDYGYTF. The CDR3 bases are TGTGCCAGCTTCTACACCTCCAGACAGGGAGACTATGGCTACACCTTC.

V is TRBV25-1 and J is TRBJ1-5; D gene ambiguous. The V gene lost 1 base and the J gene lost 4 bases, with 8 bases spanning the gap. The CDR3 has 14 amino acids. From germline, CDR1 is MGHDK and CDR2 SYGVNS. CDR3 in DNA: TGTGCCAGCAGTGAATCCGGGGTGAATCAGCCCCAGCATTTT. Its protein product is CASSESGVNQPQHF. Complete variable domain (other parts from reference TRBV25-1 and TRBJ1-5): EADIYQTPRYLVIGTGKKITLECSQTMGHDKMYWYQQDPGMELHLIHYSYGVNSTEKGDLSSESTVSRIRTEHFPLTLESARPSHTSQYLCASSESGVNQPQHFGDGTRLSIL.

The V call is TRBV28, the J call TRBJ1-5, with 7 bases fitting TRBD1. From germline, CDR1 is MDHEN and CDR2 SYDVKM. The junction had 11 bases not matched to a gene; V was cut back by 7 bases and J by 5 bases. The CDR3 runs 15 residues. The CDR3 here is CASILSQGMYQPQHF. CDR3 DNA sequence: TGTGCCAGCATCCTATCACAGGGGATGTATCAGCCCCAGCATTTT.

The rearrangement links TRBV28 to TRBJ2-2, with 9 bases lining up with TRBD1. CDR1 is MDHEN and CDR2 is SYDVKM in the germline V gene. With 6 bases clipped from V and 4 bases from J, the junction kept 9 bases outside the gene matches. This CDR3 is 16 amino acids long. In nucleotides, the CDR3 is TGTGCCAGCAGAGGGACAGGGTCTTTTAGCACCGGGGAGCTGTTTTTT. Encoded protein: CASRGTGSFSTGELFF.

This clone appeared once. The chain combines TRBV3-1 (or the pseudogene TRBV3-2) with TRBJ2-1; 10 bases agree with TRBD2. The V gene's germline CDR1 is LGHDT and CDR2 YNNKEL (reference sequence). Trimming took 4 bases from V and 8 from J; bases not matched to a gene: 5. There are 14 residues in the CDR3. CDR3 DNA sequence: TGTGCCAGCAGCCGCTTGGGACTAGCGTATGAGCAGTTCTTC. Translated: CASSRLGLAYEQFF.

V gene TRBV27 combines with J gene TRBJ1-1; TRBD1 might be the D (6 bases). Germline values: CDR1 MNHEY, CDR2 SMNVEV (reference sequence). The length of the CDR3 is 14 residues. Trimming left V 3 bases short and J 0 bases short, with 8 bases between. CDR3 in amino acids: CASSFQGMNTEAFF. CDR3 nucleotide sequence: TGTGCCAGCAGTTTTCAGGGGATGAACACTGAAGCTTTCTTT.

V and J are TRBV5-6 and TRBJ2-7, with a possible D match to TRBD1 (5 bases). CDR1 and CDR2 from the germline V gene are SGHDT and YYEEEE. Trimming removed 2 bases at V and 6 bases at J, with 12 bases between. The CDR3 length is 13 residues. Here the CDR3 reads CASSLVQGSEQYF. The DNA of the CDR3 is TGTGCCAGCAGCTTAGTGCAGGGCAGCGAGCAGTACTTC.

Note on this clone: Other nucleotide sequences in the sample specify the same CDR3. As DNA, the CDR3 is TGCGCCAGCAGCTTGGCGGGTGGCAATCAGCCCCAGCATTTT. Residues: CASSLAGGNQPQHF. J is TRBJ1-5 and V is TRBV5-1; the D is unclear. In germline, CDR1 is SGHRS, CDR2 YFSETQ. The CDR3 is made up of 14 amino acids. V lost 0 bases and J 2 bases, leaving 6 bases between the germline ends.

This clone was observed a few times. The chain recombines TRBV27 with TRBJ1-4, with D unclear. CDR3 length: 14 amino acids. The germline CDR1 and CDR2 sequences are MNHEY and SMNVEV (reference sequence). V was cut by 3 bases and J by 3 bases, with 8 bases left in between. CDR3 sequence: CASSFLPSNEKLFF. In DNA form, the CDR3 reads TGTGCCAGCAGTTTCCTCCCCTCTAATGAAAAACTGTTTTTT.

The chain joins TRBV29-1 to TRBJ1-2, with D possibly being TRBD1 (5 bases). The ends were cut back, 3 bases at V and 8 bases at J, with 10 bases in the middle. Germline CDR1 and CDR2: SQVTM and ANQGSEA. The CDR3 is 11 residues long. The DNA for the CDR3 is TGCAGCGTTGAGCCAGGGCGCGGCTACACCTTC. Protein product: CSVEPGRGYTF.

The chain employs TRBV10-2 and TRBJ1-1; D uncertain. The CDR3 has 13 residues. Germline V gives CDR1 WSHSY, CDR2 SAAADI. Trimming took 7 bases from V and 1 from J, leaving 10 bases between them. CDR3 sequence: CASIERGNTEAFF. The CDR3 DNA follows: TGCGCCAGCATTGAACGGGGGAACACTGAAGCTTTCTTT.

The rearrangement joins TRBV10-3 to TRBJ2-3, with TRBD2 matching 7 bases. Trimming at V came to 10 bases and at J to 0 bases, leaving 10 bases not matched to a gene. The germline V gene has CDR1 ENHRY and CDR2 SYGVKD. The CDR3 consists of 15 residues. The CDR3 spells CATGGGSGSTDTQYF. CDR3 sequence (DNA): TGTGCCACCGGAGGAGGTAGCGGGAGCACAGATACGCAGTATTTT.

The chain uses TRBV6-5 and TRBJ2-5; 7 bases match TRBD1. CDR1 is MNHEY, CDR2 SVGAGI, per germline. The CDR3 runs 15 residues. Trimming took 0 bases from V and 2 from J; bases not matched to a gene: 3. The CDR3 spells CASSYSPGQQETQYF. The CDR3, as DNA: TGTGCCAGCAGTTACTCCCCGGGACAGCAAGAGACCCAGTACTTC.

This clone occurred once. This chain joins TRBV18 and TRBJ2-2, with TRBD2 matching over 7 bases. There are 17 residues in the CDR3. Trimming removed 3 bases from V and 0 bases from J; junction bases left unmatched: 7. Germline CDR1 KGHSH, CDR2 LQKENI. The CDR3 here is CASSPTSSGSNTGELFF. DNA of the CDR3: TGTGCCAGCTCACCGACCAGTAGCGGGTCGAACACCGGGGAGCTGTTTTTT.

This chain's CDR3 is CASSLSGGTNYGYTF. The CDR3 DNA sequence: TGTGCCAGCAGCTTATCGGGGGGTACTAACTATGGCTACACCTTC. The rearrangement joins TRBV7-8 to TRBJ1-2, with D perhaps TRBD1 (5 bases). Germline V gene lookup returns CDR1 SGHVS and CDR2 FQNEAQ. CDR3 size: 15 residues. Trimming removed 2 bases at V and 0 bases at J, with 10 bases between.

V is TRBV6-2 or TRBV6-3 and J is TRBJ2-1; D gene ambiguous. The CDR3 covers 11 residues. The germline V and J ends were trimmed by 5 bases and 10 bases, with 9 bases remaining between them. The germline gives CDR1 MNHEY, CDR2 SVGEGT. The DNA for the CDR3 is TGTGCCAGCAGTAATAGCCCCGAGCAGTTCTTC. It codes for CASSNSPEQFF.

This chain joins TRBV3-1 (or the pseudogene TRBV3-2) and TRBJ1-2; no reliable D call. The CDR3 has 12 amino acids. Germline V gives CDR1 LGHDT, CDR2 YNNKEL (reference sequence). The germline V and J ends were trimmed by 1 base and 4 bases, with 4 bases remaining between them. The DNA of the CDR3 is TGTGCCAGCAGCCAAGGACTCTATGGCTACACCTTC. As protein: CASSQGLYGYTF.

J is TRBJ2-2 and V is TRBV10-3; D might be TRBD2 (6 bases). Germline V gene lookup returns CDR1 ENHRY and CDR2 SYGVKD. The CDR3 sequence is 17 residues long. Trimming shortened V by 6 bases and J by 0 bases, and 17 bases separated the two germline ends. CDR3 sequence (DNA): TGTGCCATCAGCACTCCCCCGGGGGTCGCGAACACCGGGGAGCTGTTTTTT. It encodes CAISTPPGVANTGELFF.

This clone was seen only once. This chain joins TRBV18 and TRBJ2-7, with D tentatively TRBD1 (5 bases). The V and J ends lost 2 bases and 4 bases respectively, with 12 bases between them. Germline V gives CDR1 KGHSH, CDR2 LQKENI. The CDR3 has 14 residues. For the CDR3, the DNA is TGTGCCAGCTCACCAACAATAGGGGATTACGAGCAGTACTTC. Encoded protein: CASSPTIGDYEQYF.

V is TRBV28 and J is TRBJ1-2, with a tentative D call TRBD1 (6 bases). Trimming took off 6 bases at V and 0 bases at J, with 11 bases between the two ends. The CDR3 runs 14 residues. Per germline, CDR1 MDHEN and CDR2 SYDVKM. The CDR3 is CASRSGDANYGYTF. The CDR3 nucleotides are TGTGCCAGCAGGTCAGGGGATGCTAACTATGGCTACACCTTC.

This clone was counted once. The chain couples TRBV7-9 to TRBJ1-1; TRBD1 agrees at 7 bases. Germline V gene data show CDR1 as SEHNR and CDR2 as FQNEAQ (reference sequence). This CDR3 spans 14 amino acids. V was pared by 4 bases and J by 5 bases, with 7 bases of the junction left unmatched. Written as DNA, the CDR3 is TGTGCCAGCAGCTCCCGAGGGGGCCGGACTGAAGCTTTCTTT. This translates into CASSSRGGRTEAFF.